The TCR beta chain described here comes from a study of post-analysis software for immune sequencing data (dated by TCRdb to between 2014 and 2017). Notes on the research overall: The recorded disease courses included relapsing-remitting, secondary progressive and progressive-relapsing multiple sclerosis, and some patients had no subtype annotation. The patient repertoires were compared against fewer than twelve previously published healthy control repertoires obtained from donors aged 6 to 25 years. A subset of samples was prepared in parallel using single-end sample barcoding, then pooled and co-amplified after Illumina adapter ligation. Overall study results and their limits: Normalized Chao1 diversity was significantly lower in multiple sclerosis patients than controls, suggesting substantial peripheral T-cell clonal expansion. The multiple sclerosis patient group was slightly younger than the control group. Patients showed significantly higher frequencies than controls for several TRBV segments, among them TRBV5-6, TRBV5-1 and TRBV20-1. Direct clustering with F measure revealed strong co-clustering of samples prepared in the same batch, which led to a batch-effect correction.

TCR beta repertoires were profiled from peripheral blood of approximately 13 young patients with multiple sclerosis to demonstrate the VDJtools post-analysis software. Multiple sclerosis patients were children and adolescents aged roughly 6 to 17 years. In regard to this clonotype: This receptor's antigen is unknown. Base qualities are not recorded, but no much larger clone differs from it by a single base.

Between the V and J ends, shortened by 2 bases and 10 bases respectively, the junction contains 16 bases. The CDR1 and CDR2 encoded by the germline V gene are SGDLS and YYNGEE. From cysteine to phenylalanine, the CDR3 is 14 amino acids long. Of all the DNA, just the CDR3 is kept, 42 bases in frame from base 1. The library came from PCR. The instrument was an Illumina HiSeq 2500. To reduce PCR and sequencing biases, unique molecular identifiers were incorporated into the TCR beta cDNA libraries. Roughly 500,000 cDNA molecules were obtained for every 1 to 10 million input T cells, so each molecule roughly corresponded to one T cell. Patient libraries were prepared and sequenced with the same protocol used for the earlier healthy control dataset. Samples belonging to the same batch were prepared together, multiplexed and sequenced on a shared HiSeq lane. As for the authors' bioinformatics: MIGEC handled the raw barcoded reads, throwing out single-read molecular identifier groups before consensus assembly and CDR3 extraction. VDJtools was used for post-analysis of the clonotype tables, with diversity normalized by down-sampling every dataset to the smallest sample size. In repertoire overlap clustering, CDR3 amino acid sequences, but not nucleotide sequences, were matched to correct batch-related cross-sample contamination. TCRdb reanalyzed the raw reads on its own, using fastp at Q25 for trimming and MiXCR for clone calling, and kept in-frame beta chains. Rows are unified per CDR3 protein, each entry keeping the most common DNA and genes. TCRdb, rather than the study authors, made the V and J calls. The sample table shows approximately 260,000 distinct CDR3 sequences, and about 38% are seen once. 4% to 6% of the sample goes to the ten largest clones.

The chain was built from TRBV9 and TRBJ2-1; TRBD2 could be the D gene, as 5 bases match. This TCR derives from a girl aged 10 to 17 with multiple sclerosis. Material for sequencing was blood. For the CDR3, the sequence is CASSVSSLFDEQFF. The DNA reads TGTGCCAGCAGCGTGTCTAGCCTTTTCGACGAGCAGTTCTTC.